This passage covers 28 T cell receptor beta chains from one sample sequenced in a study of graft-versus-host responses after intestinal transplantation. Method: immunoSEQ multiplex PCR; TCRdb's copy keeps in-frame clones and lacks some. The sample consists of about 100,000 clones, around 90% of them appearing once. The sample in question was PBMCs, obtained roughly 450 days after intestinal transplant. These receptor sequences come from a human patient who received an intestinal transplant, so some T cells may come from the graft donor.

This chain connects TRBV19 to TRBJ1-5; tentatively, D is TRBD1 (5 bases). The CDR3 runs 15 residues. V lost 7 bases and J 0 bases, leaving 13 bases between the germline ends. Germline-derived CDR1 and CDR2 are LNHDA and SQIVND (reference sequence). CDR3 nucleotide sequence: TGTGCCAGTACCCGACAGAGTGCTAGCAATCAGCCCCAGCATTTT. This gives the protein CASTRQSASNQPQHF.

The CDR3 loop is CASSLGPDTDTQYF. The CDR3 DNA is TGTGCCAGCAGCTTAGGTCCAGACACAGATACGCAGTATTTT. The chain joins TRBV11-2 to TRBJ2-3; no clear D gene. There are 14 residues in the CDR3. CDR1 SGHAT and CDR2 FQNNGV come from the germline V gene. V lost 1 base and J lost 2, with 7 bases in between.

The V gene is TRBV19, the J gene TRBJ2-7; tentatively, D is TRBD1 (6 bases). The germline gives CDR1 LNHDA, CDR2 SQIVND (reference sequence). Trimming took 2 bases from V and 6 from J, leaving 17 bases between them. CDR3 length: 15 residues. The CDR3 DNA sequence: TGTGCCAGTAGTATAAGGGGGACCTCCACATCCGAGCAGTACTTC. It codes for CASSIRGTSTSEQYF.

The rearrangement uses TRBV10-1 and TRBJ1-1; 7 nucleotides match TRBD1. CDR3 length: 11 amino acids. After removal of 2 bases from V and 11 bases from J, the junction contained 2 bases not matched to a gene. In germline, CDR1 is WNHNN, CDR2 SYGVQD (reference sequence). CDR3 sequence: CASSEAGGAFF. CDR3 in DNA: TGCGCCAGCAGTGAGGCAGGGGGTGCTTTCTTT.

This chain links TRBV7-2 with TRBJ1-4, with a weak D call TRBD1 (5 bases). This CDR3 has 14 amino acids. Trimming removed 5 bases from V and 5 bases from J, with 12 bases in between. In germline, CDR1 is SGHTA, CDR2 FQGNSA. CDR3 nucleotide sequence: TGTGCCAGCAGCCCCTGGGACGGGAATGAAAAACTGTTTTTT. This encodes CASSPWDGNEKLFF.

V usage is TRBV19 and J usage is TRBJ1-1; D gene uncertain. V dropped 7 bases and J dropped 2 bases, with 11 bases sitting between them. This CDR3 comprises 13 residues. Germline V CDR1 and CDR2: LNHDA, SQIVND (reference sequence). Here the CDR3 DNA reads TGTGCCAGTACCCGGACGGTTAACACTGAAGCTTTCTTT. It specifies CASTRTVNTEAFF.

The chain links TRBV6-5 to TRBJ1-2; D may be TRBD1 (6 bases). Germline V gives CDR1 MNHEY, CDR2 SVGAGI. The CDR3 is 11 residues long. V shed 8 bases and J shed 5 bases, with 9 bases lying between them. CDR3 amino acids: CASSRGYGYTF. CDR3 DNA: TGTGCCAGCTCGAGGGGGTATGGCTACACCTTC.

This chain uses TRBV7-6 with TRBJ1-2; D is unresolved. V lost 5 bases and J 8 bases, leaving 12 bases between the germline ends. CDR1 is SGHVS and CDR2 is FNYEAQ in the germline V gene. The CDR3 has 12 residues. Here the CDR3 reads CASSPPSGGYTF. The DNA for the CDR3 is TGTGCCAGCAGCCCCCCTTCTGGAGGCTACACCTTC.

This chain links TRBV6-4 with TRBJ2-7; 10 nucleotides match TRBD2. CDR1 and CDR2 (germline): MRHNA, SNTAGT. The CDR3 spans 15 residues. J lost 2 bases, V lost 3 bases, and 4 bases had no gene match. The CDR3, as DNA: TGTGCCAGCAGTGAGAAGAGCGGGGGGGCCTACGAGCAGTACTTC. Its protein product is CASSEKSGGAYEQYF.

CDR3 sequence: CASSPPLDRANYGYTF. The CDR3 nucleotides are TGTGCCAGCTCACCACCCCTTGACAGGGCTAACTATGGCTACACCTTC. The chain recombines TRBV18 with TRBJ1-2, with TRBD1 matching 7 bases. The germline V gene encodes CDR1 KGHSH and CDR2 LQKENI. This CDR3 spans 16 amino acids. After removal of 0 bases from V and 0 bases from J, the junction contained 4 bases not matched to a gene. Full variable domain (missing parts from reference TRBV18 and TRBJ1-2): NAGVMQNPRHLVRRRGQEARLRCSPMKGHSHVYWYRQLPEEGLKFMVYLQKENIIDESGMPKERFSAEFPKEGPSILRIQQVVRGDSAAYFCASSPPLDRANYGYTFGSGTRLTVV.

The V call is TRBV10-3, the J call TRBJ2-5; 8 positions agree with TRBD2. CDR3 length: 13 residues. The germline V gene has CDR1 ENHRY and CDR2 SYGVKD. J was trimmed by 2 bases and V by 7 bases; bases with no gene match: 3. The CDR3 loop reads CAITSGGQETQYF. CDR3 coding DNA: TGTGCCATCACGAGCGGGGGACAAGAGACCCAGTACTTC.

The gene calls are TRBV19 and TRBJ2-7, with no clear D. Trimming cost V 3 bases and J 4 bases, with 16 bases left between them. The germline gives CDR1 LNHDA, CDR2 SQIVND (reference sequence). This CDR3 contains 15 residues. The CDR3 sequence is CASSMGSWGLYEQYF. DNA for the CDR3: TGTGCCAGTAGTATGGGGTCGTGGGGTTTATACGAGCAGTACTTC.

V usage is TRBV13 and J usage is TRBJ2-2, with 8 positions matching TRBD2. The CDR3 spans 16 residues. Trimming cost V 2 bases and J 4 bases; bases outside gene matches: 6. The germline CDR1 and CDR2 sequences are PRHDT and FYEKMQ (reference sequence). The CDR3 coding sequence is TGTGCCAGCAGCTTACCCCCGAGCGGGGGCACCGGGGAGCTGTTTTTT. This translates into CASSLPPSGGTGELFF.

This chain uses TRBV19 with TRBJ1-5; D is undetermined. Germline V gene lookup returns CDR1 LNHDA and CDR2 SQIVND (reference sequence). Trimming cost V 3 bases and J 2 bases, with 11 bases left between them. The length of the CDR3 is 15 residues. The CDR3 DNA sequence: TGTGCCAGTAGTATGCAGGCCGGAGGCAATCAGCCCCAGCATTTT. Its protein is CASSMQAGGNQPQHF.

The chain is built from TRBV10-2 and TRBJ2-7, with a tentative D call TRBD1 (6 bases). The CDR3 has 16 amino acids. Trimming pared 3 bases from V and 7 bases from J, leaving 22 bases between. Looked up from germline, CDR1 is WSHSY and CDR2 is SAAADI. The chain's CDR3 is CASSDHQGTLGREQYF. For the CDR3, the DNA is TGCGCCAGCAGTGACCATCAAGGGACACTGGGAAGGGAGCAGTACTTC.

The V and J genes are TRBV4-1 and TRBJ2-3, with TRBD2 as a possible D gene (7 bases). CDR1 is MGHRA and CDR2 is YSYEKL in the germline V gene. Trimming shortened V by 4 bases and J by 1 base, and 9 bases separated the two germline ends. This CDR3 has 14 residues. The chain's CDR3 is CASSREGGTDTQYF. CDR3 sequence (DNA): TGCGCCAGCAGCCGGGAGGGGGGCACAGATACGCAGTATTTT.

The chain uses TRBV9 and TRBJ2-5; TRBD2 matches at 10 bases. The CDR3 covers 14 residues. V lost 3 bases to trimming and J lost 3 bases; unmatched junction nucleotides: 2. Germline V CDR1 and CDR2: SGDLS, YYNGEE. The CDR3 here is CASSASGSEETQYF. DNA of the CDR3: TGTGCCAGCAGCGCTAGCGGGAGTGAAGAGACCCAGTACTTC. Drawing the rest from reference TRBV9 and TRBJ2-5, the complete variable domain is DSGVTQTPKHLITATGQRVTLRCSPRSGDLSVYWYQQSLDQGLQFLIQYYNGEERAKGNILERFSAQQFPDLHSELNLSSLELGDSALYFCASSASGSEETQYFGPGTRLLVL.

The gene calls are TRBV2 and TRBJ1-2, with 10 bases lining up with TRBD1. V lost 6 bases, J lost 8 bases, and 6 bases stayed unmatched. The CDR3 has 13 residues. Germline assignment: CDR1 SNHLY and CDR2 FYNNEI. The CDR3 coding sequence is TGTGCCAGCAGCCGACAGGGGGCGGGGGGCTACACCTTC. This codes for CASSRQGAGGYTF.

This clone appeared once. Germline and junction disagree at one end, which may indicate a read error. The J gene is TRBJ1-5, the V gene TRBV7-7; 7 bases are a match to TRBD1. This CDR3 has 13 amino acids. CDR1 is SSHAT, CDR2 FNYEAQ, per germline (reference sequence). The CDR3 coding sequence is TGTGCTAGCAGCCTTTTCAGGGGGCAGCCCCAGCATTTT. Translated: CASSLFRGQPQHF.

V and J are TRBV7-9 and TRBJ2-3; possible D gene TRBD2, 5 bases. This CDR3 comprises 15 residues. The ends were cut back, 7 bases at V and 2 bases at J, with 16 bases in the middle. Germline-derived CDR1 and CDR2 are SEHNR and FQNEAQ (reference sequence). CDR3 DNA sequence: TGTGCCAGCACCTTCCGCCTAGCAAACACAGATACGCAGTATTTT. Protein product: CASTFRLANTDTQYF. Together with reference TRBV7-9 and TRBJ2-3, the CDR3 gives the full variable domain: DTGVSQNPRHKITKRGQNVTFRCDPISEHNRLYWYRQTLGQGPEFLTYFQNEAQLEKSRLLSDRFSAERPKGSFSTLEIQRTEQGDSAMYLCASTFRLANTDTQYFGPGTRLTVL.

This chain joins TRBV7-9 and TRBJ2-2; D is perhaps TRBD1 (5 bases). This CDR3 comprises 16 residues. Germline V gene lookup returns CDR1 SEHNR and CDR2 FQNEAQ (reference sequence). V was clipped by 5 bases and J by 0 bases, with 13 bases between them. The CDR3 here is CASSPVARANTGELFF. CDR3 DNA sequence: TGTGCCAGCAGCCCCGTCGCCAGGGCGAACACCGGGGAGCTGTTTTTT.

As to this clone: Other DNA sequences in the same sample also yield this CDR3. The rearrangement links TRBV18 to TRBJ1-5, with D hard to call. Trimming pared 3 bases from V and 1 base from J, leaving 4 bases between. The CDR3 consists of 13 residues. Germline loops: CDR1 KGHSH, CDR2 LQKENI. The CDR3 DNA reads as TGTGCCAGCTCACCGGGGAGCAATCAGCCCCAGCATTTT. It codes for CASSPGSNQPQHF.

CDR3 region: CSAREGRYTF. DNA of the CDR3: TGCAGTGCTAGGGAGGGCCGCTACACCTTC. V gene TRBV20-1 combines with J gene TRBJ1-2; D remains unclear. Trimming took off 3 bases at V and 9 bases at J, with 8 bases between the two ends. This CDR3 contains 10 residues. Per germline, CDR1 DFQATT and CDR2 SNEGSKA (reference sequence).

The V and J genes are TRBV4-2 and TRBJ1-1, with D hard to call. Trimming removed 1 base from V and 0 bases from J, with 3 bases in between. The germline V gene encodes CDR1 LGHNA and CDR2 YNFKEQ. This CDR3 has 13 amino acids. CDR3 nucleotide sequence: TGTGCCAGCAGCCAAGCTGTGAACACTGAAGCTTTCTTT. This gives the protein CASSQAVNTEAFF.

The V and J genes are TRBV5-6 and TRBJ2-1; a weak D match, TRBD2 (5 bases). Germline V lookup: CDR1 SGHDT, CDR2 YYEEEE. V shed 2 bases and J shed 9 bases, with 6 bases lying between them. This CDR3 has 11 residues. The CDR3 region has the DNA TGTGCCAGCAGCTTCCGGGGTGAGCAGTTCTTC. Translating gives CASSFRGEQFF.

This rearrangement joins TRBV9 to TRBJ1-1; tentative D call: TRBD1 (5 bases). CDR3 length equals 14 residues. CDR1 SGDLS and CDR2 YYNGEE come from the germline V gene. V was cut by 0 bases and J by 6 bases, with 12 bases left in between. This CDR3 reads CASSVAGGVAEAFF. DNA for the CDR3: TGTGCCAGCAGCGTAGCTGGGGGGGTGGCTGAAGCTTTCTTT.

The chain recombines TRBV9 with TRBJ1-1, with D unresolved. The germline CDR1 and CDR2 sequences are SGDLS and YYNGEE. V was cut by 1 base and J by 2 bases, with 12 bases left in between. The CDR3 is 15 residues long. The CDR3 DNA reads TGTGCCAGCAGCGTAAGCGTTGCAGGCAACACTGAAGCTTTCTTT. Protein: CASSVSVAGNTEAFF.

The rearrangement uses TRBV7-6 and TRBJ2-1, with 11 positions matching TRBD2. Germline V gene data show CDR1 as SGHVS and CDR2 as FNYEAQ. Trimming removed 5 bases from V and 8 bases from J; junction bases left unmatched: 2. The CDR3 loop spans 13 amino acids. As DNA, the CDR3 is TGTGCCAGCAGCAAACTAGCGGGGGATGAGCAGTTCTTC. Its protein is CASSKLAGDEQFF.